This T cell receptor (beta chain) came from a study of blood T cell repertoires in COVID-19 (dated by TCRdb to the early 2020s). As for the study more broadly: The collaborator samples originated in the United States, Italy and Spain and spanned the acute and convalescent phases of COVID-19. A de-identified subject ID, COVID-19 status, age in years and sex were almost always included in the sample metadata. The dataset comprised deeply sampled blood TCRbeta repertoires from subjects exposed to, actively infected with, or recovered from COVID-19. The repertoires were released in a freely available public database intended as a resource for research on the immune response to SARS-CoV-2. The material from the prospective study consisted of cDNA or gDNA derived from T cells, B-cell-depleted T cells, or PBMCs. Where available, HLA class I and class II types were taken from metadata supplied by the sample provider and were not determined by assay-based typing. Samples came from the ongoing ImmuneRACE study (first 160 participants) plus 1,254 subjects from 6 global collaborators.

Worth noting for this clone: The antigen it recognizes is unknown. No base qualities exist here, and no much larger clone lies one base off it.

In the prospective study, participants were about 18 to 95 years old, resided in around 25 geographic areas of the United States, and were enrolled through a virtual design. Cohort assignment in the prospective study relied on participant-reported clinical history from a screening survey and a study questionnaire. Recovered participants in ImmuneRACE Cohort 3 were defined by two consecutive negative NP/OP PCR tests, clearance by a healthcare professional, or resolution of symptoms. Mobile phlebotomists in the prospective study collected whole blood, serum and a nasopharyngeal or oropharyngeal swab from every participant. Prospective study participants could optionally give additional blood draws and questionnaires over an approximately two-month period. Prospective study blood samples were shipped either frozen or at room temperature before DNA extraction. Findings and caveats that apply to the study as a whole: The quantity of clinical and demographic metadata differed by source and by participant and was supplied without curation.

The immunoSEQ Assay, a bias-controlled multiplex PCR, was used to amplify TCRbeta CDR3 regions from genomic DNA. Processing in the source paper ran as follows. Nucleated cell counts per sample were estimated from amplification of reference gene primers within the assay. To quantify the absolute abundance of each unique TCRbeta CDR3 rearrangement, sequence reads were collapsed and filtered. Productive Simpson clonality was computed per sample as the square root of Simpson's diversity index over productive rearrangements. Sourced from immuneACCESS, this table was stored by TCRdb with only in-frame sequences that have V and J called. A share of the clones is absent; for the studies checked, an unresolved V gene accounts for under half, and the remainder has no known explanation. For V, J and clone size, that table is used; D and trimming come from the DNA. The sample table records hundreds of thousands of clones; approximately 84% of these occur just once. The biggest ten clones account for about 1.7% of the sample.

The CDR3 holds 20 amino acids from the cysteine to the phenylalanine. CDR3 DNA only is kept here, 60 bases in frame from base 1. For CDR1 and CDR2, the germline V gene (reference sequence) lists SGHNT and YYREEE. Germline trimming: 4 bases from V, 0 bases from J; junction bases outside gene matches: 17. This sequence uses TRBV5-4 and TRBJ2-3, with 10 central nucleotides matching TRBD2. Input material: PBMCs or T cells enriched from blood (not recorded which). This sequence was found in a man between 35 and 55 years old who had recovered from COVID-19. The nucleotide sequence is TGTGCCAGCAGCCGGGGGCTAGCGGGAGCTGGGGGGCCTAGCACAGATACGCAGTATTTT. This is translated as CASSRGLAGAGGPSTDTQYF.